This T cell receptor (beta chain) was recovered during a study of OX40 agonist ivuxolimab in advanced cancers. Study-level information: An agonistic human IgG2 monoclonal antibody against OX40 (CD134) was given. Each dose-escalation patient presented with hepatocellular carcinoma, melanoma, renal cell or head and neck cancer. Study-level findings and limits: Individuals who were partial responders at 0.1-3.0 mg/kg had clonal expansion that ranked among the lowest.

Unmatched junction bases numbered 0, after V lost 0 bases and J lost 2 bases. CDR1 MGHRA and CDR2 YSYEKL come from the germline V gene. This CDR3 contains 14 residues. The data were produced by immunoSEQ multiplex PCR, yet TCRdb's version contains in-frame clones alone and is incomplete. The data show tens of thousands of clones, about nine tenths seen once. This clone was observed once. Its antigen is unidentified. Material: CD4+ or CD8+ T cells sorted from blood, obtained in a trial of the OX40 agonist ivuxolimab. The TCR originated in an adult with an advanced solid tumor such as melanoma, head and neck, liver or kidney cancer. The chain uses TRBV4-1 and TRBJ2-7; 8 nucleotides agree with TRBD2. Here the CDR3 reads CASSQEAGAYEQYF. The DNA for the CDR3 is TGCGCCAGCAGCCAAGAAGCGGGGGCCTACGAGCAGTACTTC.